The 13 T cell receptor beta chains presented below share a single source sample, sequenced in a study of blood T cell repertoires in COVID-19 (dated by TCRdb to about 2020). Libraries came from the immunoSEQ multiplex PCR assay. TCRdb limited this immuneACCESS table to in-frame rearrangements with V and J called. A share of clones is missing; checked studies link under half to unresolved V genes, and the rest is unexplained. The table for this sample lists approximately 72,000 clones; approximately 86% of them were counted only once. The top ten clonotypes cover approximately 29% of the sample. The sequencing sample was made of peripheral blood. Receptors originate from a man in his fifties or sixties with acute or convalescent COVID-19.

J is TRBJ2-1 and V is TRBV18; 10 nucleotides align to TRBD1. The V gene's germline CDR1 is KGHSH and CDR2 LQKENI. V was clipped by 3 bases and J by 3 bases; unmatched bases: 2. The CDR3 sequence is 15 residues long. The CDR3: CASSPGTGDYNEQFF. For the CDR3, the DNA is TGTGCCAGCTCACCCGGGACAGGGGACTACAATGAGCAGTTCTTC.

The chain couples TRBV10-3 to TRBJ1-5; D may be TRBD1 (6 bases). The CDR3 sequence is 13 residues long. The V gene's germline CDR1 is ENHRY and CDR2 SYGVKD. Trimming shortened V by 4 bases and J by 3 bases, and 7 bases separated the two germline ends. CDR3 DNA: TGTGCCATCAGTGGGACAGACAATCAGCCCCAGCATTTT. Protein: CAISGTDNQPQHF.

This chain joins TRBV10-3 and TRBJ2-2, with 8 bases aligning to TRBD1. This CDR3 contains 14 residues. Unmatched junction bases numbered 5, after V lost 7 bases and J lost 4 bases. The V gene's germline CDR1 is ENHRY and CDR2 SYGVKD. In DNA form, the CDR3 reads TGTGCCATCATGAGACAGGGGAGCACCGGGGAGCTGTTTTTT. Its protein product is CAIMRQGSTGELFF.

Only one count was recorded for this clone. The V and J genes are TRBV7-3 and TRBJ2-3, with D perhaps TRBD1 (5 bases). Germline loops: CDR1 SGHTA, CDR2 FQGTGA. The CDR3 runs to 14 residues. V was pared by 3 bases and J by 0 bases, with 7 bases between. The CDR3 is CASSFQGSTDTQYF. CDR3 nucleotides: TGTGCCAGCAGCTTTCAGGGAAGCACAGATACGCAGTATTTT.

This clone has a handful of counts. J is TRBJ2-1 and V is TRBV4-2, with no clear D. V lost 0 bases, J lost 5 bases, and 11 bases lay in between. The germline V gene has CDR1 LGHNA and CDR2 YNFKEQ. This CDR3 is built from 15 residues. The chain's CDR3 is CASSQDEAANNEQFF. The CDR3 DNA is TGTGCCAGCAGCCAAGATGAGGCCGCGAACAATGAGCAGTTCTTC.

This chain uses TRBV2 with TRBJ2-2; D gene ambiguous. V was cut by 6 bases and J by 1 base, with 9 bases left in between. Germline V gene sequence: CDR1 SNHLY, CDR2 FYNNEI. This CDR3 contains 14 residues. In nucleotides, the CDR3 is TGTGCCAGCAGACCGAGACAGAACACCGGGGAGCTGTTTTTT. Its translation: CASRPRQNTGELFF.

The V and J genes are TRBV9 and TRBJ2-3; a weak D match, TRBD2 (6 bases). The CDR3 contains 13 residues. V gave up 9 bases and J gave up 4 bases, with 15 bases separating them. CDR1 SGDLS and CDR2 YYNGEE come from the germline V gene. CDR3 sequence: CATREWAADTQYF. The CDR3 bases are TGTGCCACCCGGGAGTGGGCGGCAGATACGCAGTATTTT.

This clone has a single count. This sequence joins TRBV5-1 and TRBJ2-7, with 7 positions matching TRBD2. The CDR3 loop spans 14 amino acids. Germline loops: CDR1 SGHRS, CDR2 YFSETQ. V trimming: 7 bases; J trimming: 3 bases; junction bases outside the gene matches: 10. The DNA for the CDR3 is TGCGCCAGCCGGGGAGGGTGGGGAAGCTACGAGCAGTACTTC. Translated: CASRGGWGSYEQYF.

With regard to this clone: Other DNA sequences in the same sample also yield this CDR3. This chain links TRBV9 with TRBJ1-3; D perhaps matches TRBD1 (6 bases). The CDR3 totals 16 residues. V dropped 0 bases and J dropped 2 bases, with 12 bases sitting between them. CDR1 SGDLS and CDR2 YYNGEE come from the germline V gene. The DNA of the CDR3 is TGTGCCAGCAGCGTAGCCCCCACAGGGACTGGAAACACCATATATTTT. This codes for CASSVAPTGTGNTIYF.

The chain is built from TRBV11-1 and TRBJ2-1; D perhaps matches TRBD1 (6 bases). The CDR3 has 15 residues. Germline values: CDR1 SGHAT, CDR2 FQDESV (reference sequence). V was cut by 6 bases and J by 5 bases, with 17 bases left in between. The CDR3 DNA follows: TGTGCCAGCAGTTCTAGATTACAGGGTAACAATGAGCAGTTCTTC. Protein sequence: CASSSRLQGNNEQFF.

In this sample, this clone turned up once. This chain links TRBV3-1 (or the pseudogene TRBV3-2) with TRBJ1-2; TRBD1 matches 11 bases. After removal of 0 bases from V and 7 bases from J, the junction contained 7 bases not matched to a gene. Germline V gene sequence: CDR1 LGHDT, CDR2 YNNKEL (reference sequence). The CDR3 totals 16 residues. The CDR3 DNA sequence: TGTGCCAGCAGCCAAGATTTGGGGACAGGGGGTATTGGCTACACCTTC. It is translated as CASSQDLGTGGIGYTF.

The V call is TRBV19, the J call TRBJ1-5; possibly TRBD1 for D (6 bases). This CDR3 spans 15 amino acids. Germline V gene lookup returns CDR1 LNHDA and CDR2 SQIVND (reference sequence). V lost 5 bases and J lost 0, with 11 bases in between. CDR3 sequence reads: CASSVQGISNQPQHF. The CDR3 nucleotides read TGTGCCAGTAGTGTCCAGGGGATTAGCAATCAGCCCCAGCATTTT. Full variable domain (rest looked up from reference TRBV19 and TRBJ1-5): DGGITQSPKYLFRKEGQNVTLSCEQNLNHDAMYWYRQDPGQGLRLIYYSQIVNDFQKGDIAEGYSVSREKKESFPLTVTSAQKNPTAFYLCASSVQGISNQPQHFGDGTRLSIL.

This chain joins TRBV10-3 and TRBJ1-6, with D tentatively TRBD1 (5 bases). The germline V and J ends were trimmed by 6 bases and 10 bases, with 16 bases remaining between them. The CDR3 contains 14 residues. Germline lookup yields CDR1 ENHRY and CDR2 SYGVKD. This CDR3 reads CAIRPFGGLSPLHF. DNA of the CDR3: TGTGCCATCAGACCTTTCGGGGGTCTCTCACCCCTCCACTTT.